What follows are 15 T cell receptor beta chains derived from one specimen sequenced in a study of lymphopenia after photon versus proton radiotherapy. The table came from immunoSEQ multiplex PCR; TCRdb's copy has only in-frame clones and leaves some out. The sample carries under 35,000 clones, approximately 92% recorded once. This specimen was peripheral blood, taken from a patient treated with proton-based radiotherapy. The receptors here all came from a woman between 65 and 79 years old with pancreatic cancer. Some clones in this sample may be carry-over from other donors' samples.

This rearrangement joins TRBV30 to TRBJ1-6, with 10 bases identical to TRBD1. The CDR3 extends over 14 amino acids. V gave up 5 bases and J gave up 4 bases; unmatched junction bases: 2. Germline V gene data show CDR1 as GTSNPN and CDR2 as SVGIG (reference sequence). CDR3 sequence: CAWGQGDYNSPLHF. The CDR3 bases are TGTGCCTGGGGACAGGGGGATTATAATTCACCCCTCCACTTT.

This chain joins TRBV6-5 and TRBJ2-5; TRBD2 matches 9 bases. The V gene's germline CDR1 is MNHEY and CDR2 SVGAGI. The CDR3 sequence is 14 residues long. After removal of 11 bases from V and 2 bases from J, the junction contained 9 bases not matched to a gene. The CDR3 region has the DNA TGTGCCGCCAGGGCTAGCGGGATACAAGAGACCCAGTACTTC. It is translated as CAARASGIQETQYF.

This clone was observed a few times. The chain couples TRBV28 to TRBJ1-5, with 8 bases that match TRBD1. The V and J ends lost 4 bases and 1 base, in that order; junction bases with no gene match: 21. The CDR3 spans 21 residues. Germline CDR1 MDHEN, CDR2 SYDVKM. The CDR3 DNA reads as TGTGCCAGCAGTTCCCTGGGGACCGGGACAGGTAGAAGGGAGAGCAATCAGCCCCAGCATTTT. Translated, it gives CASSSLGTGTGRRESNQPQHF.

This chain connects TRBV28 to TRBJ2-1; 11 bases match TRBD2. Trimming at V came to 7 bases and at J to 8 bases, leaving 13 bases not matched to a gene. This CDR3 spans 16 amino acids. Germline V gene data show CDR1 as MDHEN and CDR2 as SYDVKM. The DNA for the CDR3 is TGTGCCAGCAAGCGATTAGCGGGAGGGTCCTTGGATGAGCAGTTCTTC. Protein product: CASKRLAGGSLDEQFF.

The chain has TRBV15 and TRBJ1-3; tentative D call: TRBD1 (6 bases). CDR3 length: 17 amino acids. The germline V gene encodes CDR1 LNHNV and CDR2 YYDKDF (reference sequence). Between the trimmed V and J ends, which lost 0 bases and 2 bases, there was a span of 14 bases. DNA of the CDR3: TGTGCCACCAGCAGAGATCTGGCAGGGGAGGCTGGAAACACCATATATTTT. It codes for CATSRDLAGEAGNTIYF.

The gene calls are TRBV7-8 and TRBJ2-3; unclear D gene. This CDR3 has 15 amino acids. Germline lookup yields CDR1 SGHVS and CDR2 FQNEAQ. V was clipped by 1 base and J by 2 bases, with 10 bases between them. The CDR3 reads CASSLEGRSTDTQYF. The CDR3 nucleotides read TGTGCCAGCAGCTTAGAAGGACGATCCACAGATACGCAGTATTTT.

The genes are TRBV4-2 and TRBJ1-2; no firm D call. V was pared by 0 bases and J by 5 bases, with 1 base between. CDR1 and CDR2 (germline): LGHNA, YNFKEQ. The CDR3 spans 11 residues. The CDR3: CASSQEYGYTF. For the CDR3, the DNA is TGTGCCAGCAGCCAAGAGTATGGCTACACCTTC.

The count of this clone is one. The chain joins TRBV2 to TRBJ2-7; TRBD2 might be the D (6 bases). The germline gives CDR1 SNHLY, CDR2 FYNNEI. V was cut by 5 bases and J by 2 bases, with 10 bases left in between. There are 13 residues in the CDR3. The CDR3 nucleotides read TGTGCCAGCAGTCCGGGAGCTACCTACGAGCAGTACTTC. This codes for CASSPGATYEQYF. The full variable domain, with the rest looked up from reference TRBV2 and TRBJ2-7, is EPEVTQTPSHQVTQMGQEVILRCVPISNHLYFYWYRQILGQKVEFLVSFYNNEISEKSEIFDDQFSVERPDGSNFTLKIRSTKLEDSAMYFCASSPGATYEQYFGPGTRLTVT.

The chain recombines TRBV4-1 with TRBJ1-5, with D unresolved. V dropped 1 base and J dropped 2 bases, with 9 bases sitting between them. The CDR3 is made up of 15 amino acids. Germline CDR1 and CDR2: MGHRA and YSYEKL. CDR3 sequence: CASSQGVGGNQPQHF. The CDR3 DNA is TGCGCCAGCAGCCAAGGCGTCGGCGGCAATCAGCCCCAGCATTTT.

V usage is TRBV18 and J usage is TRBJ2-1, with 11 bases identical to TRBD2. V shed 3 bases, J shed 4 bases, and the junction held 2 bases outside the gene matches. The germline gives CDR1 KGHSH, CDR2 LQKENI. This CDR3 contains 15 residues. The CDR3 protein is CASSPVAGGYNEQFF. CDR3 nucleotide sequence: TGTGCCAGCTCACCTGTAGCGGGAGGGTACAATGAGCAGTTCTTC.

The V and J genes are TRBV5-1 and TRBJ2-3; TRBD2 aligns across 7 bases. This CDR3 is built from 15 residues. In germline, CDR1 is SGHRS, CDR2 YFSETQ. The J segment lost 3 bases and the V segment lost 1 base, leaving 5 bases of the junction unmatched. CDR3 amino acids: CASSLLAENTDTQYF. The DNA of the CDR3 is TGCGCCAGCAGCTTGCTAGCGGAGAATACAGATACGCAGTATTTT.

The chain combines TRBV7-9 with TRBJ1-1; TRBD1 matches 7 bases. The CDR3 runs 12 residues. The V gene end was trimmed by 4 bases and the J gene end by 9 bases; junction bases not matched to a gene: 5. Germline CDR1 SEHNR, CDR2 FQNEAQ (reference sequence). CDR3 coding DNA: TGTGCCAGCAGCTCGTCGGGACAGAAAGCTTTCTTT. It translates to CASSSSGQKAFF.

The rearrangement links TRBV14 to TRBJ2-1; 9 nucleotides agree with TRBD2. The CDR3 length is 16 residues. With V trimmed by 4 bases and J by 1 base, 5 bases remained unmatched. Per germline, CDR1 SGHDN and CDR2 FVKESK. The CDR3 DNA sequence: TGTGCCAGCAGCCCTTTAGCGGGAGAGTCCTACAATGAGCAGTTCTTC. This sequence encodes CASSPLAGESYNEQFF.

The chain employs TRBV5-4 and TRBJ2-1, with TRBD2 matching over 8 bases. Germline V gene sequence: CDR1 SGHNT, CDR2 YYREEE (reference sequence). The junction had 7 bases not matched to a gene; V was cut back by 0 bases and J by 8 bases. The CDR3 length is 15 residues. CDR3 DNA sequence: TGTGCCAGCAGCTTGGCCTACGGGGGGGCCCATGAGCAGTTCTTC. Translation gives CASSLAYGGAHEQFF. Drawing the rest from reference TRBV5-4 and TRBJ2-1, the complete variable domain is ETGVTQSPTHLIKTRGQQVTLRCSSQSGHNTVSWYQQALGQGPQFIFQYYREEENGRGNFPPRFSGLQFPNYSSELNVNALELDDSALYLCASSLAYGGAHEQFFGPGTRLTVL.

This CDR3 reads CATSRDRLAANTGELFF. The CDR3, as DNA: TGTGCCACCAGCAGAGATAGACTAGCGGCGAACACCGGGGAGCTGTTTTTT. The gene calls are TRBV15 and TRBJ2-2; 9 bases fit TRBD2. Germline CDR1 is LNHNV and CDR2 is YYDKDF (reference sequence). V dropped 0 bases and J dropped 0; count of bases not matched to a gene: 2. The CDR3 has 17 residues. Full variable domain (remainder filled in from reference TRBV15 and TRBJ2-2): DAMVIQNPRYQVTQFGKPVTLSCSQTLNHNVMYWYQQKSSQAPKLLFHYYDKDFNNEADTPDNFQSRRPNTSFCFLDIRSPGLGDTAMYLCATSRDRLAANTGELFFGEGSRLTVL.